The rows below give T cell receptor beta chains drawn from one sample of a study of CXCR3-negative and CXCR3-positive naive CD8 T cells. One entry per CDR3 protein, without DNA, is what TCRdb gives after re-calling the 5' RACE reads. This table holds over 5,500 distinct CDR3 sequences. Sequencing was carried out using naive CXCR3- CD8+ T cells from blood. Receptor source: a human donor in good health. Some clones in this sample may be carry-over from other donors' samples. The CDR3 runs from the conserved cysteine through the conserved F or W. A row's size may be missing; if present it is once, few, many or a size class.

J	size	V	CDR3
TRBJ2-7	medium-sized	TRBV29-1	CSVGQGFSYEQYF
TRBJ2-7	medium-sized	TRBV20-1	CSARVTSGGAGQYF
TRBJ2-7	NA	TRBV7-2	CASSLAPGQVSSYEQYF
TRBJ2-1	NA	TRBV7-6	CASSAGNNEQFF
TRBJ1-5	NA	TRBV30	CAWSVGAAQPQHF
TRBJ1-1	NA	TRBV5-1	CASSWPDRGGSTEAFF
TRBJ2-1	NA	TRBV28	CASSIPALGNEQFF
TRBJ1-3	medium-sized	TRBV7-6	CASRPTGSGNTIYF
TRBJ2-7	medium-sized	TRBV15	CATSASGSLEQYF
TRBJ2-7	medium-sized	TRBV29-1	CSVDSGTGTYEQYF
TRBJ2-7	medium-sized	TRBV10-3	CATNVRQGPTYEQYF
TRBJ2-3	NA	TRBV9	CASSDSDTQYF
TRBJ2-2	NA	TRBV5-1	CASSLEADHTGELFF
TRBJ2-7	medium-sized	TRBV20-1	CSADGGQGSYEQYF
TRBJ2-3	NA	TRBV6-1	CASSQDFDTQYF
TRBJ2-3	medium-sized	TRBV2	CASKGLAGTSITDTQYF
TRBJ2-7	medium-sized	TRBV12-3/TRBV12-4	CASSSGGIRYEQYF
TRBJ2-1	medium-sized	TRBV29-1	CSVDRDYNEQFF
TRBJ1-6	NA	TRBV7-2	CASSLDRASPLHF
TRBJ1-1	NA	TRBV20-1	CSARDLNSPVTEAFF
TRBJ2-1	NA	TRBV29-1	CSETSGRDEQFF
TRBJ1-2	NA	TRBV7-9	CASSLEFGVNGYTF
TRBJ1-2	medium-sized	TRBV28	CASSFTVAAYGYTF
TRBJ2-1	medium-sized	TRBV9	CASSPSGGSSYNEQFF
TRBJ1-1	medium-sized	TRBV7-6	CASTNLGGREGTEAFF
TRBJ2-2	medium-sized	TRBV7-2	CASTPGTPNTGELFF
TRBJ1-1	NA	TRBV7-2	CASSLFGDPGYTEAFF
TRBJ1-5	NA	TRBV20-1	CSALKGQGSQPQHF
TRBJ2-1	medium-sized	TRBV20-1	CSAPGLASYNEQFF
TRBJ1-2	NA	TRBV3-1	CTSSRDAFAHGYTF
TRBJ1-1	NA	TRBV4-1	CASSPQGPHTEAFF
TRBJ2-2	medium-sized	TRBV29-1	CSVDGDRAGELFF
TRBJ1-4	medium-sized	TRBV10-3	CAISESQARGEKLFF
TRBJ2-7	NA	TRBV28	CASSPQGFGLNEQYF
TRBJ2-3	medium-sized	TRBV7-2	CASSSLAWDTQYF
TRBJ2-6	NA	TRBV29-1	CSVLGTEVSGANVLTF
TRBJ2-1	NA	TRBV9	CASSAGGPYNEQFF